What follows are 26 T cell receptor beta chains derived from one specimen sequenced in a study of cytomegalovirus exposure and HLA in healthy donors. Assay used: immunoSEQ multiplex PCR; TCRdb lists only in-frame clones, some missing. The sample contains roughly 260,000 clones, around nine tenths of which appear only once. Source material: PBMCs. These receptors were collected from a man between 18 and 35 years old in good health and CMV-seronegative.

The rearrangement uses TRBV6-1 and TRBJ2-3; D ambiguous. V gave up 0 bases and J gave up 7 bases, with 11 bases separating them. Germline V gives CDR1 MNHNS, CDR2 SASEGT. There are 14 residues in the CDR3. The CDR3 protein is CASSEAHRSNTQYF. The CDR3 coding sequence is TGTGCCAGCAGTGAAGCCCACAGATCAAATACGCAGTATTTT.

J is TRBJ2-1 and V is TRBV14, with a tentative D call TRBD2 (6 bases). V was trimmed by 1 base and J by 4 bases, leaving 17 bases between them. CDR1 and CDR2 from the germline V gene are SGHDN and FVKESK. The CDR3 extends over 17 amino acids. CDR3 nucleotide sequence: TGTGCCAGCAGCCAAGTTGGATGGGGACTGTTGTACAATGAGCAGTTCTTC. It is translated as CASSQVGWGLLYNEQFF.

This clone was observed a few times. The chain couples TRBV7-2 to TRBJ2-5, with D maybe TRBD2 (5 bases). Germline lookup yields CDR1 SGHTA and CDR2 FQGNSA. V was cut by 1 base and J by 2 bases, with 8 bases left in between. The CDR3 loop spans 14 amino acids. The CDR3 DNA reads TGTGCCAGCAGCTTAGTCGGGGTGCAAGAGACCCAGTACTTC. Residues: CASSLVGVQETQYF.

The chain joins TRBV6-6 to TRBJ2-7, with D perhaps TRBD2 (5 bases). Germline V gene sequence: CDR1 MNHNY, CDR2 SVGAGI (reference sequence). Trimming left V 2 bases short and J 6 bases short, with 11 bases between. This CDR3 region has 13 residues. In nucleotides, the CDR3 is TGTGCCAGCAGTTACAGGAGGTTCCTCGAGCAGTACTTC. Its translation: CASSYRRFLEQYF.

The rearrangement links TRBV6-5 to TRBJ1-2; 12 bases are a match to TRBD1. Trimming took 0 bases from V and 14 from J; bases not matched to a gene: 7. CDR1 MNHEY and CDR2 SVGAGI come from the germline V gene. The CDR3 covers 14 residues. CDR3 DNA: TGTGCCAGCAGTTACTCGGGGACAGGGGGCGGGTTAACCTTC. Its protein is CASSYSGTGGGLTF.

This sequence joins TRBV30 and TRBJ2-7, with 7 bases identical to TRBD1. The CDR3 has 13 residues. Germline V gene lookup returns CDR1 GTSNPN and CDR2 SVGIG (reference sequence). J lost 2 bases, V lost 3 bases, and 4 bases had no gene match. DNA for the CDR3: TGTGCCTGGAGGGGGGACAGCGCCTACGAGCAGTACTTC. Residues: CAWRGDSAYEQYF. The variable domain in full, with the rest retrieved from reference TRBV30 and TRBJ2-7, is SQTIHQWPATLVQPVGSPLSLECTVEGTSNPNLYWYRQAAGRGLQLLFYSVGIGQISSEVPQNLSASRPQDRQFILSSKKLLLSDSGFYLCAWRGDSAYEQYFGPGTRLTVT.

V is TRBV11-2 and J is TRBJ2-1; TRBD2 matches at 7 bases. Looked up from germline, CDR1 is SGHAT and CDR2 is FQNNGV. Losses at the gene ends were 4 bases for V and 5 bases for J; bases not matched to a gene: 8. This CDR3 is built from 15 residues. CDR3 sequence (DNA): TGTGCCAGCAGCTACACGGGACTACCCAACAATGAGCAGTTCTTC. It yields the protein CASSYTGLPNNEQFF.

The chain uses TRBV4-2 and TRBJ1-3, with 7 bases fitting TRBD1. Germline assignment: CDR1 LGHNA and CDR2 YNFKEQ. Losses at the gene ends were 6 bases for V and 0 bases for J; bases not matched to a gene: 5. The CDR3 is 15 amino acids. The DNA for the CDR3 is TGTGCCAGCAGAGAGACAGGGTCCTCTGGAAACACCATATATTTT. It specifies CASRETGSSGNTIYF.

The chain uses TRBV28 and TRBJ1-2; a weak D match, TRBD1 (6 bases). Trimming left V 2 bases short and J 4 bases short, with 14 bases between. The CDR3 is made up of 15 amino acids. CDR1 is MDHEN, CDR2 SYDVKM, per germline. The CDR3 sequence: CASSLTAGVSYGYTF. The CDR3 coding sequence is TGTGCCAGCAGTTTAACGGCAGGGGTATCCTATGGCTACACCTTC.

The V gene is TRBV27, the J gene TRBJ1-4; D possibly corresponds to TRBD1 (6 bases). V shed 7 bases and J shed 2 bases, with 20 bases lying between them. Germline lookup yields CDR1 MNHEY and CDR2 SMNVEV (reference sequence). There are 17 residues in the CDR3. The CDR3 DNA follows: TGTGCCAGCACCCAAAGAGGGGGAGCGCGGACTAATGAAAAACTGTTTTTT. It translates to CASTQRGGARTNEKLFF.

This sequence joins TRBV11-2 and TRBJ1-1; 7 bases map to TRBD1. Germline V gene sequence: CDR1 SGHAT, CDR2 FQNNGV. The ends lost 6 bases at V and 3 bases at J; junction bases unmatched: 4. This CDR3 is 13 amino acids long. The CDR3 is CASSSDRDTEAFF. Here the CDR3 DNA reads TGTGCCAGCAGTTCCGACAGGGACACTGAAGCTTTCTTT.

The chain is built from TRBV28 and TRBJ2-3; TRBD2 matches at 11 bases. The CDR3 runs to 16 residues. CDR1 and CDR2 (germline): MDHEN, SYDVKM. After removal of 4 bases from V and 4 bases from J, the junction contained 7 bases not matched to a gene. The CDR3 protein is CASSSALAGGPDTQYF. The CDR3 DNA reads TGTGCCAGCAGTTCGGCGTTAGCGGGAGGGCCAGATACGCAGTATTTT.

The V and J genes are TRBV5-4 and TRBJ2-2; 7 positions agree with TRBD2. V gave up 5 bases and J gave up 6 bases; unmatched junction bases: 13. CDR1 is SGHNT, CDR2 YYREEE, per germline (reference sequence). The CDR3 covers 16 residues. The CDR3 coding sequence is TGTGCCAGCAGACCCTGGACTAGGTCAGTCCCCGGGGAGCTGTTTTTT. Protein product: CASRPWTRSVPGELFF.

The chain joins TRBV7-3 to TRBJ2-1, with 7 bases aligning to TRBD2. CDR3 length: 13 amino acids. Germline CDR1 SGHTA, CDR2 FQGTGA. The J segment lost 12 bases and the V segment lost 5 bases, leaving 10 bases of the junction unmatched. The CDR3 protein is CASSDLVRGVQFF. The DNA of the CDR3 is TGTGCCAGCAGCGACCTAGTCCGGGGGGTGCAGTTCTTC.

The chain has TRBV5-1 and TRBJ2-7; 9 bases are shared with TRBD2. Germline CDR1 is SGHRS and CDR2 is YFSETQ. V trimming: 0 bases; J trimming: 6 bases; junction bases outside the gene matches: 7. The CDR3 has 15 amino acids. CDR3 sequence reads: CASSLDLAGGSEQYF. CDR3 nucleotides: TGCGCCAGCAGCTTGGATTTGGCGGGGGGGTCCGAGCAGTACTTC.

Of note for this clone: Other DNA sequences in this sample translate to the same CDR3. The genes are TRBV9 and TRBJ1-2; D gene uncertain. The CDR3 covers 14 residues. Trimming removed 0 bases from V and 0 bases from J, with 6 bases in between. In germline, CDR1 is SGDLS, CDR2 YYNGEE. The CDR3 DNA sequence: TGTGCCAGCAGCGTAGGCTCAGCTAACTATGGCTACACCTTC. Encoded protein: CASSVGSANYGYTF. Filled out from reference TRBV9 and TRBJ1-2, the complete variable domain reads DSGVTQTPKHLITATGQRVTLRCSPRSGDLSVYWYQQSLDQGLQFLIQYYNGEERAKGNILERFSAQQFPDLHSELNLSSLELGDSALYFCASSVGSANYGYTFGSGTRLTVV.

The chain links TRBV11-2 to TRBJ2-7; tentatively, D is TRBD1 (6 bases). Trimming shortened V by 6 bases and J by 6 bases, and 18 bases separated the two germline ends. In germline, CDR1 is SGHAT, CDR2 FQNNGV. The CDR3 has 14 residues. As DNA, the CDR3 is TGTGCCAGCAGACCAACTACAGGGTTTGGCGAGCAGTACTTC. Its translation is CASRPTTGFGEQYF.

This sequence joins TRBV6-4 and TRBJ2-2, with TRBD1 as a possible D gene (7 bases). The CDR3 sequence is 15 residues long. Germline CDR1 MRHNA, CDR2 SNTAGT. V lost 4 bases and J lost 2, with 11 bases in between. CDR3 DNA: TGTGCCAGCAGTGCCCAGGGGGGTAACACCGGGGAGCTGTTTTTT. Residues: CASSAQGGNTGELFF.

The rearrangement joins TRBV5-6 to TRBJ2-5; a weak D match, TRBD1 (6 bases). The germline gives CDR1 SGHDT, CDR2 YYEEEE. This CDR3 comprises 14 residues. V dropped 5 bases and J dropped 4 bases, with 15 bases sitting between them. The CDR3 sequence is CASRPGPQGETQYF. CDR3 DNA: TGTGCCAGCAGGCCGGGGCCACAGGGAGAGACCCAGTACTTC. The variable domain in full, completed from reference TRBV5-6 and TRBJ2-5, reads DAGVTQSPTHLIKTRGQQVTLRCSPKSGHDTVSWYQQALGQGPQFIFQYYEEEERQRGNFPDRFSGHQFPNYSSELNVNALLLGDSALYLCASRPGPQGETQYFGPGTRLLVL.

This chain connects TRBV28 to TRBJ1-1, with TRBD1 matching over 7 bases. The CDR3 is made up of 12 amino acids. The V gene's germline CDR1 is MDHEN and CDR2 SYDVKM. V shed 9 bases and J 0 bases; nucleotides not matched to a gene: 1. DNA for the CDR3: TGTGCCAGTGACAGGGTGAACACTGAAGCTTTCTTT. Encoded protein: CASDRVNTEAFF.

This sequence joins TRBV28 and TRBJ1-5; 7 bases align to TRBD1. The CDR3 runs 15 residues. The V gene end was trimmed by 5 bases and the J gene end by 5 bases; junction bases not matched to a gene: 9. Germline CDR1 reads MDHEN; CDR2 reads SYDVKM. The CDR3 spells CASSNRQGRDQPQHF. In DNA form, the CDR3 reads TGTGCCAGCAGTAATAGACAGGGAAGGGATCAGCCCCAGCATTTT.

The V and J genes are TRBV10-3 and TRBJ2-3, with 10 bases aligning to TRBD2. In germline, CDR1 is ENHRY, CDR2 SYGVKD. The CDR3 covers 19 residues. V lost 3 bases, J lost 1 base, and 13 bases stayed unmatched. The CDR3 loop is CAISDLVIAGGPRTDTQYF. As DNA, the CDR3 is TGTGCCATCAGTGACCTTGTAATAGCGGGGGGCCCTCGCACAGATACGCAGTATTTT.

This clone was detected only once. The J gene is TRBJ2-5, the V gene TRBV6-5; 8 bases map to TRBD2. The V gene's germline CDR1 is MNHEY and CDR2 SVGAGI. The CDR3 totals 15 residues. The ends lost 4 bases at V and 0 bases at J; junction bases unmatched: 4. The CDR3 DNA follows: TGTGCCAGCAGTTTGCAACTAGCGGACCAAGAGACCCAGTACTTC. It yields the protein CASSLQLADQETQYF.

Here the CDR3 DNA reads TGTGCCACCTTTCCACGGGAACCCCTCCACTTT. Encoded protein: CATFPREPLHF. The chain combines TRBV6-1 with TRBJ1-6; D unresolved. In germline, CDR1 is MNHNS, CDR2 SASEGT. V lost 10 bases, J lost 12 bases, and 13 bases lay in between. The CDR3 is 11 amino acids.

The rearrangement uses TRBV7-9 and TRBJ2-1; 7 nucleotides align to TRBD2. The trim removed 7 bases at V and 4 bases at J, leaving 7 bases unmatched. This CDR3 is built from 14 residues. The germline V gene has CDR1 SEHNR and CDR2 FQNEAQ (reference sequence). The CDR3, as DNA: TGTGCCAGCACGCCGGGGGGTTCGTACAATGAGCAGTTCTTC. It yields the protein CASTPGGSYNEQFF. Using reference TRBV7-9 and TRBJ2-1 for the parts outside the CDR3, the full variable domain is DTGVSQNPRHKITKRGQNVTFRCDPISEHNRLYWYRQTLGQGPEFLTYFQNEAQLEKSRLLSDRFSAERPKGSFSTLEIQRTEQGDSAMYLCASTPGGSYNEQFFGPGTRLTVL.

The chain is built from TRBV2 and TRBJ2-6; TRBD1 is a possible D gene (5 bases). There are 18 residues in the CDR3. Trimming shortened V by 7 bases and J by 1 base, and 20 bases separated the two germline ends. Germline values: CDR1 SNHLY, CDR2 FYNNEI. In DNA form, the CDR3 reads TGTGCCAGCACTGCAGCCCTTACGGCAGGGTCTGGGGCCAACGTCCTGACTTTC. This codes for CASTAALTAGSGANVLTF.